This TCR beta chain was recorded in a study of blood T cell repertoires in COVID-19 (dated by TCRdb to about 2020). Regarding the complete study: Collaborator samples came from the United States, Italy and Spain and covered acute and convalescent phases of COVID-19. Where available, HLA class I and class II types were obtained from metadata supplied by the sample provider rather than from assay-based typing. The samples were drawn from two sources: the first 160 participants of the ongoing ImmuneRACE study, and over 1,000 subjects contributed by 6 global collaborators. Sample metadata almost always included a de-identified subject ID, COVID-19 status, age in years and sex. Deeply sampled blood TCRbeta repertoires from subjects exposed to, actively infected with, or recovered from COVID-19 were included in the dataset. The repertoires were made available in a free public database intended to serve as a resource for research on the immune response to SARS-CoV-2. The material from the prospective study consisted of cDNA or gDNA derived from T cells, B-cell-depleted T cells, or PBMCs.

The paper as a whole reports these results and caveats: The amount of clinical and demographic metadata varied by source and participant and was provided uncurated.

At the junction V is shortened by 2 bases and J by 2 bases, with 4 bases in between. The CDR3 starts with the cysteine, ends with the phenylalanine, and has 13 residues. The sequence is cut down to CDR3 DNA, 39 bases in frame from base 1. The germline V gene (reference sequence) gives CDR1 as SEHNR and CDR2 as FQNEAQ. Participants in the prospective study were enrolled through a virtual design, were aged 18 to 89 years, and lived in under 25 United States geographic areas. In the prospective study, cohorts were assigned on the basis of participant-reported clinical history obtained from a screening survey and a study questionnaire. Recovered participants in ImmuneRACE Cohort 3 were defined by two consecutive negative NP/OP PCR tests, clearance by a healthcare professional, or resolution of symptoms. In the prospective study, mobile phlebotomists collected whole blood, serum and a nasopharyngeal or oropharyngeal swab from each participant. Over an approximately two-month period, participants in the prospective study had the option of providing additional blood draws and questionnaires. Blood samples from the prospective study were shipped frozen or at room temperature prior to DNA extraction.

Details on this clone: Its antigen is still unknown. No qualities accompany the bases; no much larger clone lies one base away.

TCRbeta CDR3 regions were amplified from genomic DNA by means of the immunoSEQ Assay, a bias-controlled multiplex PCR. Turning to the authors' computational methods: The number of nucleated cells in each sample was estimated by amplification of reference gene primers within the assay. To quantify the absolute abundance of each unique TCRbeta CDR3 rearrangement, sequence reads were collapsed and filtered. Productive Simpson clonality was computed per sample as the square root of Simpson's diversity index over productive rearrangements. TCRdb's version of the immuneACCESS table is confined to in-frame rearrangements and falls short of the full clone set. An unresolved V gene accounts for under half of the shortfall where checked; the remainder is of unknown origin. V and J calls and clone size are as listed in that table; D and trimming were resolved from the DNA. The sample has over 110,000 clones on record, around 87% of them singletons. The top ten clonotypes cover 10% to 12% of the sample.

The sequencing sample was made of PBMCs or T cells enriched from blood (not recorded which). The rearranged chain carries TRBV7-9 and TRBJ2-1; the D gene identity is not certain. The origin of this receptor is a man in his 60s who had recovered from COVID-19. The nucleotide sequence reads TGTGCCAGCAGCTTAACGGCCTACAATGAGCAGTTCTTC. Its amino acids are CASSLTAYNEQFF. Extended through the reference TRBV7-9 and TRBJ2-1 proteins, this CDR3 yields the full variable domain: DTGVSQNPRHKITKRGQNVTFRCDPISEHNRLYWYRQTLGQGPEFLTYFQNEAQLEKSRLLSDRFSAERPKGSFSTLEIQRTEQGDSAMYLCASSLTAYNEQFFGPGTRLTVL.